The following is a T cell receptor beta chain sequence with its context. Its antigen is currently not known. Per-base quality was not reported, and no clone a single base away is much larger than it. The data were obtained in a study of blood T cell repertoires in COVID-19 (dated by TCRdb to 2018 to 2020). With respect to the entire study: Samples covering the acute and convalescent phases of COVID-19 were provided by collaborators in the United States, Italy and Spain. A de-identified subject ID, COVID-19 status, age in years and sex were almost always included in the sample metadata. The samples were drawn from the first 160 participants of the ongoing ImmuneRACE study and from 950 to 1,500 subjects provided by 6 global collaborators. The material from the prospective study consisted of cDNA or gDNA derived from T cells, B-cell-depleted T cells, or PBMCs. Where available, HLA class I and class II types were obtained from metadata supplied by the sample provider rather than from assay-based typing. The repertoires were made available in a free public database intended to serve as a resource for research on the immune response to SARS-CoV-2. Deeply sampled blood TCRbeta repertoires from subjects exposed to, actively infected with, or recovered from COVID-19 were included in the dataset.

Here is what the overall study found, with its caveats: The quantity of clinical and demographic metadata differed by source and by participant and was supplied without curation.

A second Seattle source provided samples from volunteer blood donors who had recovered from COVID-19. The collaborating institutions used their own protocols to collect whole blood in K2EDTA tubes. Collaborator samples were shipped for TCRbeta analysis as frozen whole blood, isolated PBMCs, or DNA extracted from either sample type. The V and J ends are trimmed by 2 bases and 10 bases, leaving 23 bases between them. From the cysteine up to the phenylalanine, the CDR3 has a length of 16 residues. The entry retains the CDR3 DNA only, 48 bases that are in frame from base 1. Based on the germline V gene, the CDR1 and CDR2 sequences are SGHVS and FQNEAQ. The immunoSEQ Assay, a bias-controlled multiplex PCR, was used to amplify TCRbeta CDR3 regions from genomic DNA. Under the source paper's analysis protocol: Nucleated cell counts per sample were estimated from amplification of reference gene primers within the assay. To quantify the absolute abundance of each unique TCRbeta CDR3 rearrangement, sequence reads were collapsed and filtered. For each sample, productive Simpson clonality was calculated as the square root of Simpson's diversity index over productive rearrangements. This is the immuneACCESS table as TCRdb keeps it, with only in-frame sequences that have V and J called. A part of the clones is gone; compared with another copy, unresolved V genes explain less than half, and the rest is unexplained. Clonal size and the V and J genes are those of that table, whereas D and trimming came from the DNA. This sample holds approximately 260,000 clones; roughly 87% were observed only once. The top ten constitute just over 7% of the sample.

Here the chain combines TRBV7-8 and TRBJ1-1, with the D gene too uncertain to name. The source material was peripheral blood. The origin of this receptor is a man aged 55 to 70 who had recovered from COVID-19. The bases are TGTGCCAGCAGCTTACGTCTTTTGGCCTCCCGGAGTGGAGCTTTCTTT. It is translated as CASSLRLLASRSGAFF.